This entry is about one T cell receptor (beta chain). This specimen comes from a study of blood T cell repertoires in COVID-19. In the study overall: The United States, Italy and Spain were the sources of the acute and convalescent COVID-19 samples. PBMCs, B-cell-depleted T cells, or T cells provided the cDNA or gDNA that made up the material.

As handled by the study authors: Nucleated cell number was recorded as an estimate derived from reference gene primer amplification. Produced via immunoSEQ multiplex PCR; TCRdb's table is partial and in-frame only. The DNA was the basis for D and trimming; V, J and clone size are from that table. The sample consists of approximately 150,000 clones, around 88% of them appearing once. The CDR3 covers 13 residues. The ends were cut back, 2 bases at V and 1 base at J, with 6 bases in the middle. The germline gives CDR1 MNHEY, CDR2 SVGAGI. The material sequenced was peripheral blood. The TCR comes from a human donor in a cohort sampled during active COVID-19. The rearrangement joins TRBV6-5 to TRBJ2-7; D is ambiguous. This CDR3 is CASSYPSSYEQYF. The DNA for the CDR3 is TGTGCCAGCAGTTACCCTTCTTCCTACGAGCAGTACTTC.